The next 3 T cell receptor beta chains were all read from a single sample in a study of blood T cell repertoires in COVID-19. TCRdb keeps only in-frame clones here, not all; method: immunoSEQ multiplex PCR. The sample holds about 180,000 clones; roughly 85% are singletons and the top ten take roughly 8.7%. Sequenced: peripheral blood. The receptor set was obtained from a man aged 50 to 60 with active or convalescent COVID-19.

This rearrangement joins TRBV4-3 to TRBJ1-2; 9 bases are shared with TRBD1. Germline lookup yields CDR1 LGHNA and CDR2 YSLEER. V shed 0 bases and J 7 bases; nucleotides not matched to a gene: 3. This CDR3 is built from 14 residues. CDR3 amino acids: CASSQEGDRAGYTF. CDR3 bases: TGCGCCAGCAGCCAAGAAGGGGACAGGGCTGGCTACACCTTC.

CDR3: CASSTRQVANYGYTF. The CDR3 DNA is TGTGCCAGCAGCACCCGACAGGTAGCTAACTATGGCTACACCTTC. This chain joins TRBV7-2 and TRBJ1-2, with a possible D match to TRBD1 (6 bases). V lost 5 bases and J lost 0, with 13 bases in between. CDR1 SGHTA and CDR2 FQGNSA come from the germline V gene. The CDR3 consists of 15 residues.

In its sample, this clone was seen once. The rearrangement joins TRBV5-1 to TRBJ2-3; D is perhaps TRBD1 (5 bases). The germline gives CDR1 SGHRS, CDR2 YFSETQ. Trimming cost V 0 bases and J 0 bases, with 8 bases left between them. The CDR3 is 15 residues long. The CDR3 region has the DNA TGCGCCAGCAGCTTGGAGGGGTCGAGCACAGATACGCAGTATTTT. This codes for CASSLEGSSTDTQYF.